In its sample, the clone carrying this TCR beta chain was seen many times. Its antigen is as yet unknown. Quantitative 5'-RACE with molecular barcodes was used to make the TCR beta libraries. TCRdb reprocessed the 5' RACE reads via MiXCR and lists one record per CDR3 protein. The sample gives 200,000 or so distinct CDR3 sequences, 18% of which show up once; roughly 4% is in the top ten. These data belong to a study of CD8 T cells in ankylosing spondylitis. Study results and caveats: Clones that were linked to disease were CD8+ and were relatively rare in peripheral blood. What appeared characteristic of ankylosing spondylitis blood was a TCR beta motif of eight highly homologous variants. From matched ankylosing spondylitis synovial fluid, disease-linked clones were reportedly recovered at significantly enriched levels.

Sequenced sample: blood, either unsorted or a sorted T cell fraction (not recorded which). This clonotype originated in a male donor aged 5 to 29 with ankylosing spondylitis or in good health (not recorded which).

CDR3: CASSPSAGANNEQFF. In nucleotides, the CDR3 is TGTGCCAGCAGCCCCAGCGCAGGGGCCAACAATGAGCAGTTCTTC. The chain employs TRBV13 and TRBJ2-1; tentative D call: TRBD1 (6 bases). The germline V gene has CDR1 PRHDT and CDR2 FYEKMQ (reference sequence). Trimming left V 5 bases short and J 5 bases short, with 16 bases between. The CDR3 spans 15 residues. The full variable domain, in which reference TRBV13 and TRBJ2-1 provide the parts outside the CDR3, is AAGVIQSPRHLIKEKRETATLKCYPIPRHDTVYWYQQGPGQDPQFLISFYEKMQSDKGSIPDRFSAQQFSDYHSELNMSSLELGDSALYFCASSPSAGANNEQFFGPGTRLTVL.